This T cell receptor beta chain is from a study of CD8+ T cells in alopecia areata. This clone was counted only a few times. Gene names are the mouse ones. Extracted from the samples, RNA was reverse transcribed into cDNA to serve as the sequencing template. TCRdb's table, derived via immunoSEQ multiplex PCR, lists solely in-frame clones and lacks some. The sample offers roughly 120,000 clones and no singletons, the top ten holding about 20%. The receptor was isolated from a C3H/HeJ mouse with alopecia areata. For this strain, the MHC haplotype corresponds to H2-k. Sequencing was carried out using lesional skin.

The CDR3: CTCSAPGLGAGQLYF. The covered CDR3 bases are TGCACCTGCAGTGCACCGGGACTGGGGGCCGGG. V gene TRBV1 combines with J gene TRBJ2-2; 11 bases agree with TRBD2. Read sequence stops 4 residues before the CDR3 end, and the germline J gene provides the missing end. Germline assignment: CDR1 NSQYPW and CDR2 LRSPGD (reference sequence). The CDR3 totals 15 residues. V dropped 2 bases and J dropped 6; count of bases not matched to a gene: 2.